The entry below gives a single TCR beta chain sequence along with its context. The antigen is undetermined. The deep-level immunoSEQ assay was used. Methods used by the authors: Filtering differed because ImmunoSEQ produced junction-only sequences that carried no quality scores. The assay was immunoSEQ multiplex PCR, and TCRdb's table has in-frame clones only and misses some. That table gives V, J and clone size, and the DNA gave D and trimming. There are roughly 1,600,000 clones in the sample; approximately 98.5% occur only once, and about 0.4% lies in the top ten. The source of the sample is a study of shared clonotypes between healthy human individuals. General study findings and limits: Inspection by rarefaction showed sorted-subset sequencing to be incomplete despite large depth.

Each donor was a Caucasian adult residing in Nashville, Tennessee. This receptor was obtained from a man aged 30-40 years in good health. The sample was naive CD4+ T cells sorted from blood. Subset indicated: CD45RA+ positively selected.

This CDR3 reads CAWEARMNTEAFF. CDR3 DNA sequence: TGTGCCTGGGAAGCACGAATGAACACTGAAGCTTTCTTT. The chain employs TRBV30 and TRBJ1-1; no firm D call. With 5 bases removed from V and 0 bases from J, the gap between germline ends came to 10 bases. Per the germline V gene, CDR1 is GTSNPN and CDR2 is SVGIG (reference sequence). This CDR3 region has 13 residues.